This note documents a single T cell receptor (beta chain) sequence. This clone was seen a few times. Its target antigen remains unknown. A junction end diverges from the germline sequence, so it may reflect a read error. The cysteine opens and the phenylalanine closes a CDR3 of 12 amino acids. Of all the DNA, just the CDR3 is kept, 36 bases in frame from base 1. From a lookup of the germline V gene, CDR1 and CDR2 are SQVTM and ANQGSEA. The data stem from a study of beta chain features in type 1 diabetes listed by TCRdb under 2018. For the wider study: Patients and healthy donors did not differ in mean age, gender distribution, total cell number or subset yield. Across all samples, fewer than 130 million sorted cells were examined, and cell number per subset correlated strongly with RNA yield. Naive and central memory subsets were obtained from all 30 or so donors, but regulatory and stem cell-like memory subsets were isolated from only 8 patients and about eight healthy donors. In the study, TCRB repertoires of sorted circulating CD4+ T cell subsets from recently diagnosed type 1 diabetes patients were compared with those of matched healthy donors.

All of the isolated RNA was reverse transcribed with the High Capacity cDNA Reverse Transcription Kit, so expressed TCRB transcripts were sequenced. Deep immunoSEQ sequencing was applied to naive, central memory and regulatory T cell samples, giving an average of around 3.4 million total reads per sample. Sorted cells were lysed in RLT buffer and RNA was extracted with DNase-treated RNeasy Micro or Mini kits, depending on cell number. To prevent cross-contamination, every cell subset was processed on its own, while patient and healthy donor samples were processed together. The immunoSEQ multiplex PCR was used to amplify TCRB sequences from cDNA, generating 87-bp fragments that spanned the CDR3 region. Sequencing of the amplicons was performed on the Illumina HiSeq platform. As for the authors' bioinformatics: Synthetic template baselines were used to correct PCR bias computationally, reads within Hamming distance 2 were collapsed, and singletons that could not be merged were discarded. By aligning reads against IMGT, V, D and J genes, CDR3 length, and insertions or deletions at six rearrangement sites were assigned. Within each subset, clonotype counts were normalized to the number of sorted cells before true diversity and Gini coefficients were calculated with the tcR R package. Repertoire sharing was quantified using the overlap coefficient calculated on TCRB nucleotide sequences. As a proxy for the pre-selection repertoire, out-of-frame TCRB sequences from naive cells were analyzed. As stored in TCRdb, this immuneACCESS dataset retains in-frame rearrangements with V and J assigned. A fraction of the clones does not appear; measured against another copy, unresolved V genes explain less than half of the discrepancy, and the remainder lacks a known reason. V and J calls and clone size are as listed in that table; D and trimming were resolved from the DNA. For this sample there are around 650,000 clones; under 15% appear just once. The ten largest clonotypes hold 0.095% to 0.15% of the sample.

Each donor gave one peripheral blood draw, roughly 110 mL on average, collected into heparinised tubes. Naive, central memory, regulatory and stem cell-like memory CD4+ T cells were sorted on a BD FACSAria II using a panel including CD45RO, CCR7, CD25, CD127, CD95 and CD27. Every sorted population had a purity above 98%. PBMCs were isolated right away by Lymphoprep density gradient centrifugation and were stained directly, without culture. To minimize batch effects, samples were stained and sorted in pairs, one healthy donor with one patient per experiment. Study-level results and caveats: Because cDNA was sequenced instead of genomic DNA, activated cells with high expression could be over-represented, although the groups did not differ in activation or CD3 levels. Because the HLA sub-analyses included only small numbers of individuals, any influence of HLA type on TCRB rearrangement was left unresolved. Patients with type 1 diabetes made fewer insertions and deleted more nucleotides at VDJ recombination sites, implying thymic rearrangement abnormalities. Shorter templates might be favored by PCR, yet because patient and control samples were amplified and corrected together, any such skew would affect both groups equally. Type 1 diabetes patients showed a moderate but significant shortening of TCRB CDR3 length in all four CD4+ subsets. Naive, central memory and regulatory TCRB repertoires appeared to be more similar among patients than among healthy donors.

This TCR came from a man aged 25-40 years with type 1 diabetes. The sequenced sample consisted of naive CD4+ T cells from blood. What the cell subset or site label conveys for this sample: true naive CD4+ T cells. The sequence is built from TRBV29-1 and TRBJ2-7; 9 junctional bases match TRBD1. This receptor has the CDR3 CSVSGTGRSEDF. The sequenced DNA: TGCAGCGTCTCCGGGACAGGGAGATCAGAGGACTTC.